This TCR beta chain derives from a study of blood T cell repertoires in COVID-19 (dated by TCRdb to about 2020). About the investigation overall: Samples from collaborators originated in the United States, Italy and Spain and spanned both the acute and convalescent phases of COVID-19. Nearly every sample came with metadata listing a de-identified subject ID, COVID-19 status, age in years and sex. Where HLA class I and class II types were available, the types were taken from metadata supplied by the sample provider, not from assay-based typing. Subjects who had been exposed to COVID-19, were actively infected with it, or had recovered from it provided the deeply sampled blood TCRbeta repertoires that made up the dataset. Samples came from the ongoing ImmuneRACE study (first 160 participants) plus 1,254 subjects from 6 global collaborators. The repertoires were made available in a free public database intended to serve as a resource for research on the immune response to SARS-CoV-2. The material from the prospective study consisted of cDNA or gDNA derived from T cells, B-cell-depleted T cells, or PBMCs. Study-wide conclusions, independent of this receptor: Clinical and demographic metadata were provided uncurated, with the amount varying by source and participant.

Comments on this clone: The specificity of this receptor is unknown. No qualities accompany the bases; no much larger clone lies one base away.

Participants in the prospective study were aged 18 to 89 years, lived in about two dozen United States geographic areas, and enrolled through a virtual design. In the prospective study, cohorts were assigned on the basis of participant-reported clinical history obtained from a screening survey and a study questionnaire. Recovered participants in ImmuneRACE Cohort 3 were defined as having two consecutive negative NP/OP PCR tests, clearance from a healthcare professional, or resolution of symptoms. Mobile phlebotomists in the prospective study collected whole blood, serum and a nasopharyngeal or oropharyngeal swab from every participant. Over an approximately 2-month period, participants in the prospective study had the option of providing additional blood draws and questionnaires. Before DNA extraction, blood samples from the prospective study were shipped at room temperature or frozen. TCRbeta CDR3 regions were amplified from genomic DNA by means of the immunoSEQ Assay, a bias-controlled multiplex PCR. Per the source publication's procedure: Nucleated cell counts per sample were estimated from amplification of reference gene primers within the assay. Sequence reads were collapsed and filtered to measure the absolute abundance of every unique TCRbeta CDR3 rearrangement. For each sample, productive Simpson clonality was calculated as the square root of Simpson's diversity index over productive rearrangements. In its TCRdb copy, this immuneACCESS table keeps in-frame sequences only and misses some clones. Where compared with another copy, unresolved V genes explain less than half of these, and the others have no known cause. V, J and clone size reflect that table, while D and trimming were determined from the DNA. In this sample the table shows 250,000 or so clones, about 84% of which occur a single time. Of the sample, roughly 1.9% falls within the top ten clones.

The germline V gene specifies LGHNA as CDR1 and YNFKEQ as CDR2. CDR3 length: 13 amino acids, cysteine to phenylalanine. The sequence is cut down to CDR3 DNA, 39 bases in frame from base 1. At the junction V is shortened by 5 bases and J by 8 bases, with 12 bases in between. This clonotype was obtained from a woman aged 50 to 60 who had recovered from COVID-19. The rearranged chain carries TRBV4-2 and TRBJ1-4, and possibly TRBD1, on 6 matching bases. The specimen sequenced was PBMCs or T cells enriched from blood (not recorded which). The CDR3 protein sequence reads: CASSVGRGEKLFF. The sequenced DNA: TGTGCCAGCAGCGTGGGAAGGGGGGAAAAACTGTTTTTT.